The 16 T cell receptor beta chains below all came from one sample that was sequenced in a study of blood T cell repertoires in COVID-19. The data were produced by immunoSEQ multiplex PCR, yet TCRdb's version contains in-frame clones alone and is incomplete. Here the sample spans about 120,000 clones, more than 75% being singletons. The sequenced material came from peripheral blood. The receptors stem from a woman in her 70s with acute or convalescent COVID-19.

In this sample, this clone turned up once. The rearrangement joins TRBV19 to TRBJ1-2, with TRBD1 matching 7 bases. The germline V gene has CDR1 LNHDA and CDR2 SQIVND (reference sequence). The CDR3 loop spans 16 amino acids. Unmatched junction bases numbered 8, after V lost 4 bases and J lost 0 bases. The CDR3 spells CASSTTGLSTNYGYTF. In DNA, the CDR3 is TGTGCCAGTAGTACGACAGGGTTAAGCACTAACTATGGCTACACCTTC.

The chain joins TRBV6-6 to TRBJ2-5; 10 bases fit TRBD1. The trim removed 5 bases at V and 5 bases at J, leaving 2 bases unmatched. The CDR3 sequence is 13 residues long. The germline gives CDR1 MNHNY, CDR2 SVGAGI (reference sequence). The CDR3: CASSPTGGETQYF. The CDR3 coding sequence is TGTGCCAGCAGTCCGACAGGGGGCGAGACCCAGTACTTC.

This clone was seen only once. CDR3 sequence: CASSSWRGLDGSPLHF. The CDR3 nucleotides read TGTGCCAGCAGCTCGTGGCGGGGGTTGGATGGGTCACCCCTCCACTTT. The chain links TRBV7-9 to TRBJ1-6; a possible D gene is TRBD1 (5 bases). Looked up from germline, CDR1 is SEHNR and CDR2 is FQNEAQ (reference sequence). Trimming stripped 4 bases from V and 10 bases from J, with 20 bases between. The CDR3 is made up of 16 amino acids. Full variable domain (rest looked up from reference TRBV7-9 and TRBJ1-6): DTGVSQNPRHKITKRGQNVTFRCDPISEHNRLYWYRQTLGQGPEFLTYFQNEAQLEKSRLLSDRFSAERPKGSFSTLEIQRTEQGDSAMYLCASSSWRGLDGSPLHFGNGTRLTVT.

The J gene is TRBJ2-5, the V gene TRBV5-1; D is perhaps TRBD1 (6 bases). CDR1 and CDR2 from the germline V gene are SGHRS and YFSETQ. The V end lost 0 bases, the J end lost 5 bases, and 11 bases lay between the germline ends. The CDR3 totals 14 residues. For the CDR3, the DNA is TGCGCCAGCAGCTTGGGACAGGACCCGGAGACCCAGTACTTC. Translation: CASSLGQDPETQYF.

The rearrangement uses TRBV5-1 and TRBJ2-1; possibly TRBD2 for D (6 bases). CDR1 SGHRS and CDR2 YFSETQ come from the germline V gene. The V gene lost 2 bases and the J gene lost 0 bases, with 9 bases spanning the gap. This CDR3 region has 15 residues. The CDR3 nucleotides read TGCGCCAGCAGCTTCGGGGGAAGCTCCTACAATGAGCAGTTCTTC. As protein: CASSFGGSSYNEQFF.

This rearrangement joins TRBV29-1 to TRBJ1-1, with a possible D match to TRBD1 (5 bases). CDR1 SQVTM and CDR2 ANQGSEA come from the germline V gene. The CDR3 sequence is 14 residues long. Trimming took 8 bases from V and 5 from J, leaving 21 bases between them. The CDR3, as DNA: TGCAGCACCGAAGAGCTAGGGGTCTTTACTGAAGCTTTCTTT. This sequence encodes CSTEELGVFTEAFF.

The rearrangement links TRBV14 to TRBJ2-3; 8 bases line up with TRBD2. Per the germline V gene, CDR1 is SGHDN and CDR2 is FVKESK. Losses at the gene ends were 1 base for V and 6 bases for J; bases not matched to a gene: 9. The CDR3 is 16 residues long. This CDR3 is CASSQAGLVGLDTQYF. CDR3 DNA sequence: TGTGCCAGCAGCCAAGCGGGACTAGTAGGGTTGGATACGCAGTATTTT. The full variable domain, its missing parts supplied by reference TRBV14 and TRBJ2-3, is EAGVTQFPSHSVIEKGQTVTLRCDPISGHDNLYWYRRVMGKEIKFLLHFVKESKQDESGMPNNRFLAERTGGTYSTLKVQPAELEDSGVYFCASSQAGLVGLDTQYFGPGTRLTVL.

This sequence joins TRBV24-1 and TRBJ2-1; 9 nucleotides line up with TRBD1. Germline CDR1 KGHDR, CDR2 SFDVKD. This CDR3 comprises 16 residues. The ends lost 4 bases at V and 3 bases at J; junction bases unmatched: 6. The CDR3 DNA is TGTGCCACCAGTGACCCCACAGGGGGCAACTACAATGAGCAGTTCTTC. It encodes CATSDPTGGNYNEQFF.

The chain combines TRBV27 with TRBJ2-7, with 8 bases matching TRBD1. The CDR3 is made up of 17 amino acids. CDR1 is MNHEY and CDR2 is SMNVEV in the germline V gene (reference sequence). V trimming: 4 bases; J trimming: 1 base; junction bases outside the gene matches: 12. This CDR3 is CASSSRQGTRSSYEQYF. CDR3 nucleotide sequence: TGTGCCAGCAGTTCCAGACAGGGGACCCGATCTTCCTACGAGCAGTACTTC.

V gene TRBV6-5 combines with J gene TRBJ1-1; TRBD1 is a possible D gene (5 bases). From germline, CDR1 is MNHEY and CDR2 SVGAGI. This CDR3 contains 14 residues. Between the trimmed V and J ends, which lost 6 bases and 0 bases, there was a span of 11 bases. The CDR3, as DNA: TGTGCCAGCAGCCCCCCAGGGATGAACACTGAAGCTTTCTTT. Its translation is CASSPPGMNTEAFF.

This chain joins TRBV5-1 and TRBJ1-1, with a tentative D call TRBD1 (6 bases). The CDR3 has 14 amino acids. Germline V gene lookup returns CDR1 SGHRS and CDR2 YFSETQ. Trimming cost V 0 bases and J 5 bases, with 11 bases left between them. The CDR3 nucleotides are TGCGCCAGCAGCTTGGAGCTCCAGGGGACTGAAGCTTTCTTT. It encodes CASSLELQGTEAFF.

The chain has TRBV5-4 and TRBJ2-5, with D hard to call. This CDR3 has 13 amino acids. The V gene's germline CDR1 is SGHNT and CDR2 YYREEE (reference sequence). The V gene lost 7 bases and the J gene lost 3 bases, with 13 bases spanning the gap. This chain's CDR3 is CASWRWAEETQYF. CDR3 bases: TGTGCCAGCTGGCGTTGGGCCGAAGAGACCCAGTACTTC.

The CDR3 loop reads CASSRRQGALGDTGELFF. CDR3 bases: TGTGCCAGCAGCCGTCGTCAGGGGGCGCTTGGAGACACCGGGGAGCTGTTTTTT. This chain joins TRBV13 and TRBJ2-2, with 8 bases fitting TRBD1. Germline V gives CDR1 PRHDT, CDR2 FYEKMQ (reference sequence). The CDR3 totals 18 residues. Unmatched junction bases numbered 14, after V lost 5 bases and J lost 3 bases.

The CDR3 DNA reads as TGTGCCAGCAGCTTACTAGGGGATAGCAATCAGCCCCAGCATTTT. It encodes CASSLLGDSNQPQHF. The chain has TRBV7-3 and TRBJ1-5; tentatively, D is TRBD1 (5 bases). This CDR3 region has 15 residues. Germline CDR1 is SGHTA and CDR2 is FQGTGA. V dropped 2 bases and J dropped 0 bases, with 8 bases sitting between them.

The CDR3 bases are TGTGCCACCAGTGATTCCTCAGGGAATCAGCCCCAGCATTTT. It translates to CATSDSSGNQPQHF. The chain has TRBV24-1 and TRBJ1-5; TRBD1 is a possible D gene (5 bases). CDR3 length equals 14 residues. Germline V lookup: CDR1 KGHDR, CDR2 SFDVKD. The V end lost 2 bases, the J end lost 4 bases, and 8 bases lay between the germline ends.

The chain joins TRBV24-1 to TRBJ1-5; D is ambiguous. Trimming took 6 bases from V and 4 from J, leaving 15 bases between them. Per the germline V gene, CDR1 is KGHDR and CDR2 is SFDVKD. The CDR3 totals 15 residues. The CDR3 is CATSPRSNSNQPQHF. In DNA, the CDR3 is TGTGCCACCAGTCCCAGGTCGAACTCAAATCAGCCCCAGCATTTT.